This T cell receptor beta chain was sequenced during a study of cytomegalovirus exposure and HLA in healthy donors. Study-level points and caveats: As was reported, the HLA-A and HLA-B alleles of most subjects were accurately predicted from TCR beta sequences.

Note on this clone: Antigen: not known.

Primers for the PCR totalled 60 Vbeta and 13 Jbeta. Sequencing used immunoSEQ multiplex PCR; TCRdb keeps in-frame clones, though not all of them. This sample has about 160,000 clones, with 65% to 90% found just once. CDR3 length equals 15 residues. Germline assignment: CDR1 SGHRS and CDR2 YFSETQ. The V gene lost 3 bases and the J gene lost 0 bases, with 13 bases spanning the gap. Sequenced material: PBMCs. This TCR was recovered from a human donor in good health. The rearrangement links TRBV5-1 to TRBJ2-7, with D maybe TRBD2 (6 bases). This CDR3 reads CASSYGRGSSYEQYF. Written as DNA, the CDR3 is TGCGCCAGCAGCTACGGACGGGGGAGCTCCTACGAGCAGTACTTC.